The clone carrying this T cell receptor beta chain was seen a few times. Its antigen is undetermined. The CDR3 contains 16 residues. Trimming left V 1 base short and J 4 bases short, with 17 bases between. The germline gives CDR1 LGHNA, CDR2 YNFKEQ. This record belongs to a study of a mutant IDH1 vaccine in newly diagnosed glioma. Libraries were prepared by immunoSEQ multiplex PCR; TCRdb keeps only in-frame clonotypes and omits some of them. The sample yields tens of thousands of clones, roughly 85% seen once. Time point denoted: week 23, last vaccination. One vaccine dose held 300 ug of mutant IDH1 20-mer peptide and came with topical imiquimod. Donors harbored newly found WHO grade 3 or 4 IDH1-mutant, ATRX-lost astrocytomas.

The gene calls are TRBV4-2 and TRBJ2-7; tentative D call: TRBD2 (5 bases). Source: PBMCs, taken from a glioma patient whose treatment included an IDH1 peptide vaccine. This clonotype was sampled from a woman between 45 and 60 years old with glioma. CDR3 loop: CASSQAAGQGSYEQYF. In DNA form, the CDR3 reads TGTGCCAGCAGCCAAGCGGCTGGCCAAGGGAGTTACGAGCAGTACTTC.